This T cell receptor beta chain was recovered during a study of blood T cell repertoires in COVID-19. Study information: From T cells, B-cell-depleted T cells, or PBMCs came the material, which was cDNA or gDNA.

Trimming removed 3 bases at V and 2 bases at J, with 19 bases between. The CDR3 sequence is 17 residues long. Germline assignment: CDR1 MNHEY and CDR2 SMNVEV (reference sequence). This clone appeared a few times. Original analysis: The authors estimated nucleated cell counts from reference gene primer amplification. Produced via immunoSEQ multiplex PCR; TCRdb's table is partial and in-frame only. V and J calls and clone size are copied from that table; D and trimming were computed from the DNA. The sample carries approximately 390,000 clones, around 87% recorded once. Seattle's enrolled individuals joined amid active infection and were then monitored longitudinally.

The chain links TRBV27 to TRBJ1-1, with D tentatively TRBD1 (6 bases). The sequencing input was peripheral blood. This clonotype originated in a woman aged 55-75 years with COVID-19, enrolled during active disease. The CDR3 loop is CASSFLGTYRANTEAFF. The CDR3 DNA is TGTGCCAGCAGTTTTCTGGGCACTTACAGGGCTAACACTGAAGCTTTCTTT.